This is a list of T cell receptor beta chains from one sample in a study of T cell therapy after organ transplantation. These receptors' antigens are unknown. The table came from immunoSEQ multiplex PCR; TCRdb's copy has only in-frame clones and leaves some out. The sample yields 15,000 to 20,000 clones, roughly four fifths seen once. The sample here was CD8+ T cells from blood, taken after autologous CMV-specific T cell therapy. Receptor source: a human patient who had received a solid organ transplant and had CMV disease. The graft donor may account for some of the T cells. CDR3s include the opening cysteine and the closing phenylalanine or tryptophan. The D gene is left open where the match is weak. The listing skips clone size in some rows; elsewhere it reads once, few, many or a size class.

cdr3_length: 18
clone_size: NA
d_call: TRBD2
v_call: TRBV4-3
j_call: TRBJ2-3
cdr3_nt: TGCGCCAGCAGCCAAGTTTGGGGCGGGGGGAAGGCCGCAGATACGCAGTATTTT
cdr3_aa: CASSQVWGGGKAADTQYF

cdr3_length: 18
clone_size: NA
d_call: NA
v_call: TRBV27
j_call: TRBJ2-3
cdr3_nt: TGTGCCAGCAGCACACCAACGGACTTTTCTCCTCTTCCAGATACGCAGTATTTT
cdr3_aa: CASSTPTDFSPLPDTQYF

cdr3_length: 16
clone_size: NA
d_call: NA
v_call: TRBV7-9
j_call: TRBJ2-3
cdr3_nt: TGTGCCAGCAGCTTAGGGGTTCGGAAAAGCACAGATACGCAGTATTTT
cdr3_aa: CASSLGVRKSTDTQYF

cdr3_length: 14
clone_size: NA
d_call: NA
v_call: TRBV19
j_call: TRBJ1-5
cdr3_nt: TGTGCCAGTAGTATCCGGGACACCAATCAGCCCCAGCATTTT
cdr3_aa: CASSIRDTNQPQHF

cdr3_length: 10
clone_size: NA
d_call: NA
v_call: TRBV29-1
j_call: TRBJ2-7
cdr3_nt: TGCAGCGCATGGATTGATGAGCAGTACTTC
cdr3_aa: CSAWIDEQYF

cdr3_length: 14
clone_size: NA
d_call: NA
v_call: TRBV6-5
j_call: TRBJ1-4
cdr3_nt: TGTGCCAGCAGTTACGGGACATACGGTGAAAAACTGTTTTTT
cdr3_aa: CASSYGTYGEKLFF

cdr3_length: 14
clone_size: NA
d_call: NA
v_call: TRBV5-6
j_call: TRBJ1-2
cdr3_nt: TGTGCCAGCAGCTCCCCCGGGGCTTTCTATGGCTACACCTTC
cdr3_aa: CASSSPGAFYGYTF

cdr3_length: 17
clone_size: NA
d_call: NA
v_call: TRBV27
j_call: TRBJ2-7
cdr3_nt: TGTGCCAGCTGGTCTGGGCTAGCTCCACTAAGCTCCTACGAGCAGTACTTC
cdr3_aa: CASWSGLAPLSSYEQYF

cdr3_length: 15
clone_size: NA
d_call: NA
v_call: TRBV11-2
j_call: TRBJ2-5
cdr3_nt: TGTGCCAGCAGCTTAGGGGCCAGGGCAAAAGAGACCCAGTACTTC
cdr3_aa: CASSLGARAKETQYF

cdr3_length: 15
clone_size: once
d_call: NA
v_call: TRBV30
j_call: TRBJ1-2
cdr3_nt: TGTGCCTGGAGTGTAGGGCAGGGCGGGTTCTATGGCTACACCTTC
cdr3_aa: CAWSVGQGGFYGYTF

cdr3_length: 14
clone_size: once
d_call: NA
v_call: TRBV6-5
j_call: TRBJ1-5
cdr3_nt: TGTGCCAGCAGTGAAGGGGGGGACCATCAGCCCCAGCATTTT
cdr3_aa: CASSEGGDHQPQHF

cdr3_length: 12
clone_size: NA
d_call: NA
v_call: TRBV19
j_call: TRBJ1-5
cdr3_nt: TGTGCCAGTAGTCCTAGCAATCAGCCACAGCATTTT
cdr3_aa: CASSPSNQPQHF

cdr3_length: 14
clone_size: NA
d_call: NA
v_call: TRBV6-4
j_call: TRBJ2-3
cdr3_nt: TGTGCCAGCAGTAAAGCAACAGGCACAGATACGCAGTATTTT
cdr3_aa: CASSKATGTDTQYF

cdr3_length: 15
clone_size: few
d_call: TRBD1
v_call: TRBV6-5
j_call: TRBJ2-4
cdr3_nt: TGTGCCAGCAGTTCGACAGGGGTCGTCAAAAACATTCAGTACTTC
cdr3_aa: CASSSTGVVKNIQYF

cdr3_length: 15
clone_size: NA
d_call: TRBD2
v_call: TRBV6-5
j_call: TRBJ2-3
cdr3_nt: TGTGCCAGCAGTACCGGACTAGCGGGGGGCGATACGCAGTATTTT
cdr3_aa: CASSTGLAGGDTQYF

cdr3_length: 15
clone_size: once
d_call: TRBD1
v_call: TRBV7-8
j_call: TRBJ1-1
cdr3_nt: TGTGCCAGCAGCTTACCGGGACAGGGGGCCACTGAAGCTTTCTTT
cdr3_aa: CASSLPGQGATEAFF

cdr3_length: 15
clone_size: once
d_call: NA
v_call: TRBV6-5
j_call: TRBJ1-5
cdr3_nt: TGTGCCAGCAGTTACAGGGGGGTAGGCAATCAGCCCCAGCATTTT
cdr3_aa: CASSYRGVGNQPQHF

cdr3_length: 13
clone_size: NA
d_call: NA
v_call: TRBV4-3
j_call: TRBJ2-1
cdr3_nt: TGCGCCAGCAGCCAAGATTGGATCAATGAGCAGTTCTTC
cdr3_aa: CASSQDWINEQFF

cdr3_length: 14
clone_size: NA
d_call: TRBD1
v_call: TRBV4-3
j_call: TRBJ1-6
cdr3_nt: TGCGCCAGCAGCCAGGACAGGGGTAATTCACCCCTCCACTTT
cdr3_aa: CASSQDRGNSPLHF

cdr3_length: 16
clone_size: NA
d_call: NA
v_call: TRBV7-9
j_call: TRBJ2-7
cdr3_nt: TGTGCCAGCAGCTTAGTCGCCGGGACAAACCCCTACGAGCAGTACTTC
cdr3_aa: CASSLVAGTNPYEQYF

cdr3_length: 15
clone_size: NA
d_call: NA
v_call: TRBV5-1
j_call: TRBJ2-1
cdr3_nt: TGCGCCAGCAGCTCGATGACAGGTCTGGGAAATGAGCAGTTCTTC
cdr3_aa: CASSSMTGLGNEQFF

cdr3_length: 12
clone_size: few
d_call: NA
v_call: TRBV4-2
j_call: TRBJ1-2
cdr3_nt: TGTGCCAGCCGTGGGGAACTCTATGGCTACACCTTC
cdr3_aa: CASRGELYGYTF

cdr3_length: 12
clone_size: NA
d_call: NA
v_call: TRBV6-6
j_call: TRBJ1-2
cdr3_nt: TGTGCCAGCAGTTACCCGGGAGATGGCTACACCTTC
cdr3_aa: CASSYPGDGYTF

cdr3_length: 12
clone_size: NA
d_call: NA
v_call: TRBV29-1
j_call: TRBJ1-3
cdr3_nt: TGCAGCGCCCGGACATTGGGAAACACCATATATTTT
cdr3_aa: CSARTLGNTIYF

cdr3_length: 14
clone_size: NA
d_call: NA
v_call: TRBV10-2
j_call: TRBJ2-7
cdr3_nt: TGCGCCACCAGACAGGCCCGGACACCATACGAGCAGTACTTC
cdr3_aa: CATRQARTPYEQYF

cdr3_length: 15
clone_size: once
d_call: NA
v_call: TRBV10-3
j_call: TRBJ1-2
cdr3_nt: TGTGCCATCAGTGAGTCCCTGGGCGGGGGTCGTGGCTACACCTTC
cdr3_aa: CAISESLGGGRGYTF

cdr3_length: 16
clone_size: NA
d_call: NA
v_call: TRBV27
j_call: TRBJ1-2
cdr3_nt: TGTGCCAGCAGTTTCGCCCCCGGGAGACTACCTTATGGCTACACCTTC
cdr3_aa: CASSFAPGRLPYGYTF

cdr3_length: 16
clone_size: NA
d_call: NA
v_call: TRBV4-3
j_call: TRBJ1-1
cdr3_nt: TGCGCCAGCAGCCAAGATGTCGACACCATGAACACTGAAGCTTTCTTT
cdr3_aa: CASSQDVDTMNTEAFF

cdr3_length: 12
clone_size: NA
d_call: NA
v_call: TRBV19
j_call: TRBJ2-1
cdr3_nt: TGTGCCAGTAGTATAGGGGGCAATGAGCAGTTCTTC
cdr3_aa: CASSIGGNEQFF

cdr3_length: 12
clone_size: NA
d_call: TRBD2
v_call: TRBV6-6
j_call: TRBJ2-7
cdr3_nt: TGTGCCAGTGCGGGGGGGACGTACGAGCAGTACTTC
cdr3_aa: CASAGGTYEQYF

cdr3_length: 14
clone_size: NA
d_call: TRBD2
v_call: TRBV6-4
j_call: TRBJ2-1
cdr3_nt: TGTGCCAGCAGGAATCTAGCGGGAGGCGATGAGCAGTTCTTC
cdr3_aa: CASRNLAGGDEQFF

cdr3_length: 14
clone_size: NA
d_call: NA
v_call: TRBV6-4
j_call: TRBJ1-2
cdr3_nt: TGTGCCAGCAGTGACGGTAGGGAAGGTTATGGCTACACCTTC
cdr3_aa: CASSDGREGYGYTF

cdr3_length: 13
clone_size: NA
d_call: NA
v_call: TRBV6-5
j_call: TRBJ1-2
cdr3_nt: TGTGCCAGCAGGGCCGGGACGCTGGATGGCTACACCTTC
cdr3_aa: CASRAGTLDGYTF

cdr3_length: 15
clone_size: NA
d_call: NA
v_call: TRBV23-1
j_call: TRBJ2-7
cdr3_nt: TGCGCCAGCAGTCAAAAGAATCCGGGGGCCTACGAGCAGTACTTC
cdr3_aa: CASSQKNPGAYEQYF

cdr3_length: 12
clone_size: medium-sized
d_call: NA
v_call: TRBV28
j_call: TRBJ1-1
cdr3_nt: TGTGCCAGCAGTTTGGCAAACACTGAAGCTTTCTTT
cdr3_aa: CASSLANTEAFF

cdr3_length: 15
clone_size: NA
d_call: NA
v_call: TRBV6-1
j_call: TRBJ2-6
cdr3_nt: TGTGCCAGCAGTGAAGCAAGCTCTGGGGCCAACGTCCTGACTTTC
cdr3_aa: CASSEASSGANVLTF

cdr3_length: 15
clone_size: NA
d_call: NA
v_call: TRBV7-9
j_call: TRBJ2-7
cdr3_nt: TGTGCCAGCAGCTCTCGGGACGGACGCTTCTACGAGCAGTACTTC
cdr3_aa: CASSSRDGRFYEQYF

cdr3_length: 17
clone_size: few
d_call: TRBD1
v_call: TRBV5-4
j_call: TRBJ1-1
cdr3_nt: TGTGCCAGCAGCTTGGAAGGGACAGGGGTAATGAACACTGAAGCTTTCTTT
cdr3_aa: CASSLEGTGVMNTEAFF

cdr3_length: 13
clone_size: NA
d_call: NA
v_call: TRBV30
j_call: TRBJ1-1
cdr3_nt: TGTGCCTGGAGTTGGACCCTAACGACTGAAGCTTTCTTT
cdr3_aa: CAWSWTLTTEAFF

cdr3_length: 15
clone_size: NA
d_call: NA
v_call: TRBV4-1
j_call: TRBJ1-1
cdr3_nt: TGCGCCAGCCTCCTAGAAACAGGGATGTGGACTGAAGCTTTCTTT
cdr3_aa: CASLLETGMWTEAFF

cdr3_length: 15
clone_size: NA
d_call: TRBD1
v_call: TRBV4-1
j_call: TRBJ1-2
cdr3_nt: TGCGCCAGCAGCCAGCTGGACAGGGGAAATGATGGCTACACCTTC
cdr3_aa: CASSQLDRGNDGYTF

cdr3_length: 16
clone_size: NA
d_call: NA
v_call: TRBV27
j_call: TRBJ1-4
cdr3_nt: TGTGCCAGCAGTCCATCGGCAGGGGAGAGGGGGGAAAAACTGTTTTTT
cdr3_aa: CASSPSAGERGEKLFF

cdr3_length: 18
clone_size: NA
d_call: TRBD1
v_call: TRBV15
j_call: TRBJ2-2
cdr3_nt: TGTGCCACCAGCAGACGACCGGGACAGCGAACGAACACCGGGGAGCTGTTTTTT
cdr3_aa: CATSRRPGQRTNTGELFF

cdr3_length: 14
clone_size: few
d_call: NA
v_call: TRBV19
j_call: TRBJ2-7
cdr3_nt: TGTGCCAGTATGCGGGACAGAGATTCCTACGAGCAGTACTTC
cdr3_aa: CASMRDRDSYEQYF

cdr3_length: 15
clone_size: NA
d_call: NA
v_call: TRBV9
j_call: TRBJ2-5
cdr3_nt: TGTGCCAGCAGCCCGGGAACCCAGCAGGCCGAGACCCAGTACTTC
cdr3_aa: CASSPGTQQAETQYF

cdr3_length: 13
clone_size: few
d_call: NA
v_call: TRBV4-1
j_call: TRBJ1-1
cdr3_nt: TGCGCCAGCAGCCAAGTACTGAACACTGAAGCTTTCTTT
cdr3_aa: CASSQVLNTEAFF

cdr3_length: 14
clone_size: NA
d_call: NA
v_call: TRBV29-1
j_call: TRBJ2-2
cdr3_nt: TGCAGCGTTTCGGGTGCTATCGGGGCCGGGGAGCTGTTTTTT
cdr3_aa: CSVSGAIGAGELFF

cdr3_length: 14
clone_size: NA
d_call: NA
v_call: TRBV2
j_call: TRBJ2-7
cdr3_nt: TGTGCCAGCACCCCGGGCCAGGGCCACTACGAGCAGTACTTC
cdr3_aa: CASTPGQGHYEQYF

cdr3_length: 13
clone_size: once
d_call: NA
v_call: TRBV13
j_call: TRBJ2-7
cdr3_nt: TGTGCCAGCTATACGAGGGGGGCCTACGAGCAGTACTTC
cdr3_aa: CASYTRGAYEQYF

cdr3_length: 11
clone_size: NA
d_call: NA
v_call: TRBV27
j_call: TRBJ2-7
cdr3_nt: TGTGCCAGCAGTGAGGGTTACGAGCAGTACTTC
cdr3_aa: CASSEGYEQYF

cdr3_length: 14
clone_size: few
d_call: TRBD2
v_call: TRBV13
j_call: TRBJ2-3
cdr3_nt: TGTGCCAGCAGCTCCTTCGGGGCTGGACTAGAGTGGTATTTT
cdr3_aa: CASSSFGAGLEWYF

cdr3_length: 16
clone_size: NA
d_call: NA
v_call: TRBV7-2
j_call: TRBJ2-7
cdr3_nt: TGTGCCAGCAGCTTGGGCGTATGGGGGCTTACCGACGAGCAGTACTTC
cdr3_aa: CASSLGVWGLTDEQYF

cdr3_length: 15
clone_size: NA
d_call: TRBD1
v_call: TRBV27
j_call: TRBJ1-1
cdr3_nt: TGTGCCAGCAGTTTATCTGAGGGGGCGAACACTGAAGCTTTCTTT
cdr3_aa: CASSLSEGANTEAFF

cdr3_length: 14
clone_size: few
d_call: TRBD1
v_call: TRBV6-5
j_call: TRBJ1-1
cdr3_nt: TGTGCCAGCAGAAACGGACAGGAGAACACTGAAGCTTTCTTT
cdr3_aa: CASRNGQENTEAFF

cdr3_length: 14
clone_size: NA
d_call: NA
v_call: TRBV30
j_call: TRBJ1-2
cdr3_nt: TGTGCCTGGAGTATACAGGGATGGGGAGATGGCTACACCTTC
cdr3_aa: CAWSIQGWGDGYTF

cdr3_length: 18
clone_size: NA
d_call: NA
v_call: TRBV5-6
j_call: TRBJ2-4
cdr3_nt: TGTGCCAGCAGCCATCCCTATCTTGAGGACGTTCACAAAAACATTCAGTACTTC
cdr3_aa: CASSHPYLEDVHKNIQYF

cdr3_length: 14
clone_size: NA
d_call: NA
v_call: TRBV27
j_call: TRBJ2-1
cdr3_nt: TGTGCCAGCAGTGACGGGGAGGTTCGATATGAGCAGTTCTTC
cdr3_aa: CASSDGEVRYEQFF

cdr3_length: 15
clone_size: NA
d_call: TRBD2
v_call: TRBV27
j_call: TRBJ2-7
cdr3_nt: TGTGCCAGCAGTAGGCGACTAGCGGCTACCTACGAGCAGTACTTC
cdr3_aa: CASSRRLAATYEQYF

cdr3_length: 16
clone_size: NA
d_call: TRBD1
v_call: TRBV27
j_call: TRBJ2-4
cdr3_nt: TGTGCCAGCAGATGGCCGAGGGACAGGGTGAAAAACATTCAGTACTTC
cdr3_aa: CASRWPRDRVKNIQYF

cdr3_length: 13
clone_size: NA
d_call: NA
v_call: TRBV5-8
j_call: TRBJ1-1
cdr3_nt: TGTGCCAGCAGCTTGGCCGAGAACACTGAAGCTTTCTTT
cdr3_aa: CASSLAENTEAFF